These T cell receptor beta chains were read from a single sample in a study of T cells in Graves' hyperthyroidism and ophthalmopathy. TCRdb fed the multiplex PCR reads into MiXCR, producing one record per CDR3 protein. The sample holds 300,000 to 400,000 distinct CDR3 sequences, 13% to 15% seen once. Sequenced sample: blood. Receptors originate from a woman aged 25 to 45 with Graves' ophthalmopathy. Both conserved end residues are trimmed from each CDR3. The D gene is left open where the match is weak. Only some rows state a clone size, as once, few, many or a class for expanded clones.

v_call: TRBV7-6; d_call: .; j_call: TRBJ2-7; clone_size: many; cdr3_aa: ASSLKVRQENYEQY
v_call: TRBV5-1; d_call: TRBD1; j_call: TRBJ1-1; clone_size: many; cdr3_aa: ASSTTTGFYTEAF
v_call: TRBV6-1; d_call: .; j_call: TRBJ1-2; clone_size: many; cdr3_aa: ASSEALFFRPGHSYGYT
v_call: TRBV11-3; d_call: TRBD1; j_call: TRBJ2-5; clone_size: many; cdr3_aa: ASTDRAGTQY
v_call: TRBV11-1; d_call: .; j_call: TRBJ1-1; clone_size: many; cdr3_aa: ASSLGVRAEAF
v_call: TRBV7-9; d_call: .; j_call: TRBJ1-5; clone_size: many; cdr3_aa: ASSFVNQPQH
v_call: TRBV25-1; d_call: .; j_call: TRBJ2-5; clone_size: .; cdr3_aa: ASIGLRSGSETQY
v_call: TRBV6-1; d_call: .; j_call: TRBJ1-5; clone_size: many; cdr3_aa: ASRHREFNQPQH
v_call: TRBV28; d_call: .; j_call: TRBJ2-1; clone_size: many; cdr3_aa: ASTSDHSYNEQF
v_call: TRBV7-9; d_call: TRBD1; j_call: TRBJ1-4; clone_size: many; cdr3_aa: ASSLPKGARPGEKLF
v_call: TRBV7-3; d_call: .; j_call: TRBJ2-7; clone_size: many; cdr3_aa: ASSLQGGNYEQY
v_call: TRBV2; d_call: .; j_call: TRBJ1-3; clone_size: .; cdr3_aa: ASSGGWTDFSGNTIY
v_call: TRBV6-1; d_call: .; j_call: TRBJ1-2; clone_size: .; cdr3_aa: ASSAGGRNYGYT
v_call: TRBV6-4; d_call: TRBD2; j_call: TRBJ2-1; clone_size: many; cdr3_aa: ASSDSRGTGLAKTNEQF
v_call: TRBV7-6; d_call: .; j_call: TRBJ2-5; clone_size: many; cdr3_aa: ASSPNTGKTQETQY
v_call: TRBV19; d_call: TRBD2; j_call: TRBJ2-3; clone_size: few; cdr3_aa: ASSYTRTSVDTQY
v_call: TRBV11-2; d_call: TRBD1; j_call: TRBJ2-7; clone_size: many; cdr3_aa: ASSLKRQGGNEQY
v_call: TRBV20-1; d_call: TRBD1; j_call: TRBJ2-1; clone_size: many; cdr3_aa: SARVINRGPSISYNEQF
v_call: TRBV6-1; d_call: .; j_call: TRBJ2-7; clone_size: many; cdr3_aa: ASSSAAYLEQY
v_call: TRBV28; d_call: .; j_call: TRBJ2-7; clone_size: many; cdr3_aa: AIQGSYEQY
v_call: TRBV10-3; d_call: .; j_call: TRBJ1-2; clone_size: .; cdr3_aa: AISDPGLQGANYGHT
v_call: TRBV7-6; d_call: TRBD1; j_call: TRBJ2-3; clone_size: .; cdr3_aa: ASSDSTGLGTDTQY
v_call: TRBV7-7; d_call: TRBD1; j_call: TRBJ2-3; clone_size: once; cdr3_aa: AGSSGQGVTDTQY
v_call: TRBV28; d_call: .; j_call: TRBJ1-1; clone_size: .; cdr3_aa: ASTIGTAEAF
v_call: TRBV10-3; d_call: TRBD2; j_call: TRBJ2-7; clone_size: many; cdr3_aa: AISTPGTSYEQY
v_call: TRBV6-1; d_call: .; j_call: TRBJ1-2; clone_size: many; cdr3_aa: ATRRGQGHGYT
v_call: TRBV27; d_call: .; j_call: TRBJ2-1; clone_size: many; cdr3_aa: ASIMPPGPSEDEQF
v_call: TRBV6-1; d_call: TRBD2; j_call: TRBJ2-5; clone_size: many; cdr3_aa: ASSYGLDSETQY
v_call: TRBV2; d_call: TRBD2; j_call: TRBJ2-4; clone_size: many; cdr3_aa: ASSELAGGLSAKNIQY
v_call: TRBV7-3; d_call: .; j_call: TRBJ2-3; clone_size: many; cdr3_aa: ASSAWGEKGFTDTQY
v_call: TRBV3-1; d_call: TRBD1; j_call: TRBJ1-4; clone_size: many; cdr3_aa: ASSQGTGLNEKLF
v_call: TRBV19; d_call: .; j_call: TRBJ2-3; clone_size: many; cdr3_aa: ASSVLGTDTQY
v_call: TRBV6-1; d_call: TRBD1; j_call: TRBJ2-5; clone_size: few; cdr3_aa: ASSRWDSFQETQY
v_call: TRBV11-2; d_call: .; j_call: TRBJ1-5; clone_size: many; cdr3_aa: ASSSGGSRSNQPQH
v_call: TRBV20-1; d_call: TRBD2; j_call: TRBJ2-7; clone_size: many; cdr3_aa: SARDPSGGAYEQY
v_call: TRBV19; d_call: TRBD2; j_call: TRBJ2-5; clone_size: many; cdr3_aa: ASSTSGGMMETQY
v_call: TRBV2; d_call: .; j_call: TRBJ2-7; clone_size: many; cdr3_aa: ASKEQNYEQY
v_call: TRBV19; d_call: TRBD2; j_call: TRBJ2-2; clone_size: .; cdr3_aa: ASTMLAGLSGELF
v_call: TRBV4-1; d_call: .; j_call: TRBJ1-5; clone_size: .; cdr3_aa: ASSSLGKGPQH
v_call: TRBV7-9; d_call: .; j_call: TRBJ2-7; clone_size: many; cdr3_aa: ASSLWLGYSYEQY
v_call: TRBV5-1; d_call: .; j_call: TRBJ1-4; clone_size: many; cdr3_aa: ASSSTGTNEKLF
v_call: TRBV2; d_call: .; j_call: TRBJ1-2; clone_size: many; cdr3_aa: ASSPSVGAGGYT
v_call: TRBV6-1; d_call: TRBD1; j_call: TRBJ1-4; clone_size: .; cdr3_aa: ASRLGQAMGEKLF
v_call: TRBV19; d_call: TRBD2; j_call: TRBJ2-1; clone_size: few; cdr3_aa: ASSIVFGGLAGGWNEQF
v_call: TRBV3-1; d_call: .; j_call: TRBJ2-2; clone_size: .; cdr3_aa: ASSQIGLGDRRNTGELF
v_call: TRBV7-3; d_call: TRBD1; j_call: TRBJ2-3; clone_size: many; cdr3_aa: ASSSDRGDTQY
v_call: TRBV2; d_call: .; j_call: TRBJ1-6; clone_size: many; cdr3_aa: ASSGEARESPLH
v_call: TRBV20-1; d_call: .; j_call: TRBJ2-6; clone_size: .; cdr3_aa: SARRGTGANVLT
v_call: TRBV20-1; d_call: .; j_call: TRBJ2-1; clone_size: .; cdr3_aa: SARFDAGTQGEQF
v_call: TRBV25-1; d_call: TRBD1; j_call: TRBJ1-6; clone_size: many; cdr3_aa: ASSESGGKNSPLH
v_call: TRBV2; d_call: TRBD2; j_call: TRBJ2-7; clone_size: few; cdr3_aa: ASTGPAGGYEQY
v_call: TRBV7-2; d_call: TRBD2; j_call: TRBJ2-2; clone_size: many; cdr3_aa: ASSSGTSDTGELF